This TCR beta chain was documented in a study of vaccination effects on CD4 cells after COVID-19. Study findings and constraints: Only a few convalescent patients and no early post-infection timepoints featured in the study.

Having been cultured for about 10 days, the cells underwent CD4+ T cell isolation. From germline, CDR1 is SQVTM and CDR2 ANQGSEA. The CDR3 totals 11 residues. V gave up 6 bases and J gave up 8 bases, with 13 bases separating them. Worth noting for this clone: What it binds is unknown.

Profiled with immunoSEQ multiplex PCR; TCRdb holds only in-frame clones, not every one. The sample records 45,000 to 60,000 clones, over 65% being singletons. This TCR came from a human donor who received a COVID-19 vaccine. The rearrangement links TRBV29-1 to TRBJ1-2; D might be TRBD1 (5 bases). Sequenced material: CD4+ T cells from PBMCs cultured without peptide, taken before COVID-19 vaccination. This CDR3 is CSVVTERGYTF. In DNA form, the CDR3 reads TGCAGCGTGGTGACAGAACGGGGCTACACCTTC.